Listed below are T cell receptor beta chains from one sample, sequenced in a study of T cell responses to AZD1222 COVID-19 vaccine. Generated by immunoSEQ multiplex PCR, the TCRdb table keeps only in-frame clones and is missing some. The table lists some 150,000 clones, 80% to 95% of them singletons. The material sequenced was peripheral blood, taken 28 days after the second AZD1222 dose. All receptors come from an adult who received the AZD1222 COVID-19 vaccine. CDR3s include the opening cysteine and the closing phenylalanine or tryptophan.

TRBJ2-1 | TRBV7-9 | CASSLASNEQFF
TRBJ1-5 | TRBV7-9 | CASKGAGDNQPQHF
TRBJ1-4 | TRBV19 | CASRMRATNEKLFF
TRBJ2-2 | TRBV27 | CASTPGTSGNPYRQNTGELFF
TRBJ2-7 | TRBV7-6 | CASSLVPGGGYEQYF
TRBJ2-1 | TRBV12-3/TRBV12-4 | CASRKTGVNEQFF
TRBJ2-7 | TRBV6-5 | CASSQTLGPYEQYF
TRBJ1-5 | TRBV19 | CASSIWTGIGEPQHF
TRBJ2-1 | TRBV9 | CASSVGQRNYNEQFF
TRBJ1-6 | TRBV3-1/TRBV3-2 | CASSRDRVGSPLHF
TRBJ1-2 | TRBV11-2 | CASSLDRGSDGYTF
TRBJ1-5 | TRBV28 | CASSPLGVTGGNQPQHF
TRBJ1-5 | TRBV10-3 | CAITHSPGQPQHF
TRBJ1-1 | TRBV28 | CASSPLGAGLMTEAFF
TRBJ2-2 | TRBV3-1/TRBV3-2 | CASSRDRLNTGELFF
TRBJ1-2 | TRBV6-5 | CASSLGGLYGYTF
TRBJ1-1 | TRBV6-5 | CASSSSPLGGNTEAFF
TRBJ2-5 | TRBV5-1 | CASKAGTGRETQYF
TRBJ2-1 | TRBV2 | CASSGTSGSRYNEQFF
TRBJ2-1 | TRBV28 | CASRPTGGGNEQFF
TRBJ1-5 | TRBV6-2/TRBV6-3 | CASNPTGNQPQHF
TRBJ1-1 | TRBV7-8 | CASSPGGMAFF
TRBJ2-1 | TRBV6-6 | CASSLGLAGGYDEQFF
TRBJ1-2 | TRBV12-3/TRBV12-4 | CASSSSRGYTF
TRBJ1-2 | TRBV6-2/TRBV6-3 | CASSSPGRSYGYTF
TRBJ2-2 | TRBV6-2/TRBV6-3 | CASSRGQMNTGELFF
TRBJ2-3 | TRBV21-1 | CASSKGRLAGRPSTDTQYF
TRBJ1-5 | TRBV19 | CASSSGDRNNQPQHF
TRBJ2-1 | TRBV7-2 | CASSSSVGTGGLEQFF
TRBJ1-1 | TRBV5-1 | CASSLYTGTLNTEAFF
TRBJ1-3 | TRBV25-1 | CASSDKSVFENTIYF
TRBJ2-1 | TRBV6-6 | CASSPGGLYNEQFF
TRBJ2-7 | TRBV4-3 | CASSPRFWTGISYEQYF
TRBJ1-5 | TRBV3-1/TRBV3-2 | CASSQGLGQGVVQPQHF
TRBJ1-1 | TRBV28 | CASSLSREAFF
TRBJ1-4 | TRBV4-2 | CASSQFGTGRTTNEKLFF
TRBJ2-3 | TRBV9 | CASSVGEPADTQYF
TRBJ2-7 | TRBV10-3 | CAISGLAGVYEQYF
TRBJ2-5 | TRBV2 | CASRGRDGGRTQYF
TRBJ1-1 | TRBV6-2/TRBV6-3 | CASSVEWMNTEAFF
TRBJ2-7 | TRBV6-5 | CASSHRDADYEQYF
TRBJ1-3 | TRBV28 | CASRLRVSGNTIYF
TRBJ2-5 | TRBV5-1 | CASSLLTASETQYF
TRBJ2-1 | TRBV9 | CASSVGLAGYNEQFF
TRBJ1-5 | TRBV19 | CASSIENREYQPQHF
TRBJ2-3 | TRBV4-2 | CASSREKDTQYF
TRBJ1-4 | TRBV27 | CASSLVREGGKLFF